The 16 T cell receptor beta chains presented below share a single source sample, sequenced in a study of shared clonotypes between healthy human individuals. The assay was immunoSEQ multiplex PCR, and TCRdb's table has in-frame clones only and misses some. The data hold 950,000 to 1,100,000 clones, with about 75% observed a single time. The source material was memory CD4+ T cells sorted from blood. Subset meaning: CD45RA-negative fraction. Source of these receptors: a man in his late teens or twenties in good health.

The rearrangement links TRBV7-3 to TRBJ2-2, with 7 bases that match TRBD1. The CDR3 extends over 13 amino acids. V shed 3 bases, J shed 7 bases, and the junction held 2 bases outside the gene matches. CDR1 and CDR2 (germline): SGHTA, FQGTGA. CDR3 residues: CASSFRQGGELFF. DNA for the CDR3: TGTGCCAGCAGCTTCAGACAGGGCGGGGAGCTGTTTTTT.

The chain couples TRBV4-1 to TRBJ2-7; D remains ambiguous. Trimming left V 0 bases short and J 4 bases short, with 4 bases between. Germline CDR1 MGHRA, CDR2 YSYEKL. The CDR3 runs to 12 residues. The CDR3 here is CASSQDPYEQYF. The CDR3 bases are TGCGCCAGCAGCCAAGATCCGTACGAGCAGTACTTC.

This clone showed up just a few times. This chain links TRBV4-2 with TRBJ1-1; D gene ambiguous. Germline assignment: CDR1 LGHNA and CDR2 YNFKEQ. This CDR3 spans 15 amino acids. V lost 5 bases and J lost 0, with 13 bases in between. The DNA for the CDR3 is TGTGCCAGCAGCAGATCCCACGATATGAACACTGAAGCTTTCTTT. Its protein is CASSRSHDMNTEAFF.

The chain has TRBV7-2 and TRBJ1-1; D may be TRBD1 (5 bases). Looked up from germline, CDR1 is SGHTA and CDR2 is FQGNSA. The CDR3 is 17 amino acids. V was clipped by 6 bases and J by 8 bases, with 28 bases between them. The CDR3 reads CASRTSAGSGLRQEAFF. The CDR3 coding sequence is TGTGCCAGCAGGACCTCGGCAGGGTCTGGTCTAAGACAGGAAGCTTTCTTT.

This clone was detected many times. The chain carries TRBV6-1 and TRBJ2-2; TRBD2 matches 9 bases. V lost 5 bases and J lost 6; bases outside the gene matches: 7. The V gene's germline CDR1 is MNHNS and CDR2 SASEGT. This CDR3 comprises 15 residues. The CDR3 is CASSPPAGGSGELFF. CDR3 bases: TGTGCCAGCAGTCCACCAGCGGGAGGCTCCGGGGAGCTGTTTTTT.

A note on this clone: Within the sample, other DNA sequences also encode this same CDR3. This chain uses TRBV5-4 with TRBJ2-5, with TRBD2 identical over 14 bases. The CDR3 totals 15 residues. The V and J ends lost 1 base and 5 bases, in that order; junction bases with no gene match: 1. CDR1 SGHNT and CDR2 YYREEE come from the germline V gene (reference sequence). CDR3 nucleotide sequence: TGTGCCAGCAGCTTGCGACTAGCGGGGGGGGAGACCCAGTACTTC. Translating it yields CASSLRLAGGETQYF.

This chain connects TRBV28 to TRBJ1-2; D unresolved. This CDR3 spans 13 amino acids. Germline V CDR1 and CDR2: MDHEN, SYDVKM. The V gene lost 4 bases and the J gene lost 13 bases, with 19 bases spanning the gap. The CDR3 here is CASSYIKTEAATF. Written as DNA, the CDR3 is TGTGCCAGCAGTTATATAAAGACGGAGGCGGCCACCTTC.

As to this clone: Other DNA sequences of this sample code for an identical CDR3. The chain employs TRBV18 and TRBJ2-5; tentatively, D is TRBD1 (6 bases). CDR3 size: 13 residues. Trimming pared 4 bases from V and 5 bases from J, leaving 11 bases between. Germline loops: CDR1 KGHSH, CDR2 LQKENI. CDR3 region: CASSQNRDETQYF. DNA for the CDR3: TGTGCCAGCTCACAGAACAGGGATGAGACCCAGTACTTC.

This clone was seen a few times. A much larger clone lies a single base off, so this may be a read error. CDR3 sequence: CASSFRQGNTEAFF. The CDR3 nucleotides are TGTGCCAGCAGCTTCCGACAGGGGAACACTGAAGCTTTCTTT. This chain connects TRBV6-1 to TRBJ1-1; TRBD1 aligns across 7 bases. V lost 6 bases, J lost 1 base, and 5 bases stayed unmatched. From germline, CDR1 is MNHNS and CDR2 SASEGT. The CDR3 runs to 14 residues.

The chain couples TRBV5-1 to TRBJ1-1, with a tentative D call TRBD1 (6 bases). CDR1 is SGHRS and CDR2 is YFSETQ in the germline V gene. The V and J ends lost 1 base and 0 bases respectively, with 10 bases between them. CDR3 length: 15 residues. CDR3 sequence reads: CASSLTGPMNTEAFF. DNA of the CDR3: TGCGCCAGCAGCTTGACAGGGCCGATGAACACTGAAGCTTTCTTT.

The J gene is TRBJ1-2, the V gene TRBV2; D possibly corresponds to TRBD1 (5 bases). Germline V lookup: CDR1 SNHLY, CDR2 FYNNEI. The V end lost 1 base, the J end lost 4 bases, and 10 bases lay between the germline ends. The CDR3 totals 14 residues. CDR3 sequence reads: CASSEDQGPYGYTF. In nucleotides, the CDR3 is TGTGCCAGCAGTGAAGACCAGGGCCCCTATGGCTACACCTTC.

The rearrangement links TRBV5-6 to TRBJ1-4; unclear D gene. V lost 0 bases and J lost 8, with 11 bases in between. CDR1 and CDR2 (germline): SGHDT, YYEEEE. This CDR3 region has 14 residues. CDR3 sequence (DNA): TGTGCCAGCAGCTTGGGTCGGACCCGGGAAAAACTGTTTTTT. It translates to CASSLGRTREKLFF.

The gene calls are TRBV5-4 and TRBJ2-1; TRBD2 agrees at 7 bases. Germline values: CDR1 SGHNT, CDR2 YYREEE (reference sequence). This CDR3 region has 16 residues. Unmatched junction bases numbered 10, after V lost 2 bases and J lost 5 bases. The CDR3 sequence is CASSFELAKLNNEQFF. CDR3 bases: TGTGCCAGCAGCTTTGAACTAGCGAAATTAAACAATGAGCAGTTCTTC.

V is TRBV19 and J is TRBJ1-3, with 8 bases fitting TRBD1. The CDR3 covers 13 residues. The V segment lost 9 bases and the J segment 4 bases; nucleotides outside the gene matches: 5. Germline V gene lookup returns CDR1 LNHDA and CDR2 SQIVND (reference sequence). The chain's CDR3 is CASTDRAGNTIYF. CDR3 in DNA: TGTGCCAGCACGGACAGGGCCGGAAACACCATATATTTT.

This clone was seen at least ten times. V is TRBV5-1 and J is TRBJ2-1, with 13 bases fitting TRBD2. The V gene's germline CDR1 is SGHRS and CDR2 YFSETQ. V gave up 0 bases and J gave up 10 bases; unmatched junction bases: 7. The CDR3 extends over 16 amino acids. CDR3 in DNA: TGCGCCAGCAGCTTGGGGACTAGCGGGGGCCATGAGGAGCAGTTCTTC. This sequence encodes CASSLGTSGGHEEQFF.

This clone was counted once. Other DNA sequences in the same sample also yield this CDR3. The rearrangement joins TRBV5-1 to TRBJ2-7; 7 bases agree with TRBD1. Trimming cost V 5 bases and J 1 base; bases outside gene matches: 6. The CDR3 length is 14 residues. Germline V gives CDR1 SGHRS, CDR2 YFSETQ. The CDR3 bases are TGCGCCAGCAGTCTACAGGGGAGTTCCTACGAGCAGTACTTC. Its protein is CASSLQGSSYEQYF. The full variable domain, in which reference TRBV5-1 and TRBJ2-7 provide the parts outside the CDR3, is KAGVTQTPRYLIKTRGQQVTLSCSPISGHRSVSWYQQTPGQGLQFLFEYFSETQRNKGNFPGRFSGRQFSNSRSEMNVSTLELGDSALYLCASSLQGSSYEQYFGPGTRLTVT.